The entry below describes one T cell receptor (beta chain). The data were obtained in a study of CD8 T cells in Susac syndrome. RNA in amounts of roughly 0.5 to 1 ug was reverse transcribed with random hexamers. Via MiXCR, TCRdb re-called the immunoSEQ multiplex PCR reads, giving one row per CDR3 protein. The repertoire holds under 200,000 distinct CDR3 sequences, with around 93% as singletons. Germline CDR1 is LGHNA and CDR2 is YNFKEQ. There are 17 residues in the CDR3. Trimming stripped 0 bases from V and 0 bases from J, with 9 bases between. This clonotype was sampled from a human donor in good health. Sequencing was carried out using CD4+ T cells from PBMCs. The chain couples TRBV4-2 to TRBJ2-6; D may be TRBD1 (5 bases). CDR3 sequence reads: CASSQEETASGANVLTF. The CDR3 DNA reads TGTGCCAGCAGCCAAGAGGAGACAGCCTCTGGGGCCAACGTCCTGACTTTC.